This TCR beta chain derives from a study of blood T cell repertoires in COVID-19. About the research overall: COVID-19 samples from acute and convalescent phases originated in the United States, Italy and Spain. T cells, B-cell-depleted T cells, or PBMCs provided the cDNA or gDNA that served as material.

Germline values: CDR1 SGDLS, CDR2 YYNGEE. CDR3 length: 14 residues. The V end was cut by 0 bases, the J end by 9 bases, with 10 bases between. In the source study's methods: Nucleated cell counts were estimated from reference gene primer amplification. Libraries were prepared by immunoSEQ multiplex PCR; TCRdb keeps only in-frame clonotypes and omits some of them. V and J calls and clone size follow that table, whereas D and trimming were derived from the DNA. The table includes around 200,000 clones, under 85% detected once. The TCR originated in a middle-aged woman with acute or convalescent COVID-19. Sample: peripheral blood. The chain has TRBV9 and TRBJ1-6, with D perhaps matching TRBD1 (5 bases). CDR3 protein: CASSVAGDASPLHF. CDR3 in DNA: TGTGCCAGCAGCGTAGCGGGGGACGCTTCACCCCTCCACTTT.